These 22 T cell receptor beta chains came from one sample sequenced in a study of T cell responses to AZD1222 COVID-19 vaccine. Repertoires were generated with immunoSEQ multiplex PCR, while TCRdb's copy carries only in-frame clones and drops some. The data contain some 98,000 clones, approximately 88% of them singletons. Sequenced material: peripheral blood, taken 28 days after the second AZD1222 dose. The receptors were sampled from an adult who received the AZD1222 COVID-19 vaccine.

The chain is built from TRBV10-3 and TRBJ2-3; 9 nucleotides align to TRBD1. Trimming at V came to 5 bases and at J to 6 bases, leaving 9 bases not matched to a gene. The CDR3 is 15 amino acids. Germline CDR1 is ENHRY and CDR2 is SYGVKD. CDR3 sequence (DNA): TGTGCCATCAGTCGACAGGGGGAGAAGGGGGATACGCAGTATTTT. Translated: CAISRQGEKGDTQYF.

V usage is TRBV3-1 (or the pseudogene TRBV3-2) and J usage is TRBJ1-3; D not resolved. This CDR3 is 13 amino acids long. In germline, CDR1 is LGHDT, CDR2 YNNKEL (reference sequence). Trimming shortened V by 3 bases and J by 1 base, and 4 bases separated the two germline ends. The CDR3 DNA is TGTGCCAGCAGCCAGAGATCTGGAAACACCATATATTTT. Amino acids: CASSQRSGNTIYF.

The chain uses TRBV29-1 and TRBJ1-3, with TRBD1 as a possible D gene (5 bases). The CDR3 runs 14 residues. Germline assignment: CDR1 SQVTM and CDR2 ANQGSEA. V gave up 0 bases and J gave up 2 bases, with 8 bases separating them. Here the CDR3 reads CSVEDQGAGNTIYF. The DNA of the CDR3 is TGCAGCGTTGAAGACCAGGGTGCTGGAAACACCATATATTTT.

This chain connects TRBV5-8 to TRBJ1-6; D not certain. The V end was cut by 0 bases, the J end by 0 bases, with 7 bases between. The germline CDR1 and CDR2 sequences are SGHTS and YDEGEE. The CDR3 length is 16 residues. CDR3: CASSLVQISYNSPLHF. The CDR3 bases are TGTGCCAGCAGCTTGGTTCAGATCTCCTATAATTCACCCCTCCACTTT.

On this clone: One end of the junction is discordant with germline, which a read error may explain. This chain joins TRBV18 and TRBJ1-2; TRBD1 aligns across 8 bases. The germline V gene encodes CDR1 KGHSH and CDR2 LQKENI. The CDR3 loop spans 14 amino acids. The CDR3 DNA is TGTGCCAGCACACCGGGACAGGAGCTCTATGGCTACACCTTC. It is translated as CASTPGQELYGYTF.

This clone was observed a single time. This chain uses TRBV28 with TRBJ1-2, with a possible D match to TRBD1 (5 bases). Germline assignment: CDR1 MDHEN and CDR2 SYDVKM. V was clipped by 8 bases and J by 1 base, with 11 bases between them. The CDR3 consists of 13 residues. CDR3 amino acids: CASDKGNNYGYTF. Written as DNA, the CDR3 is TGTGCCAGCGATAAGGGGAATAACTATGGCTACACCTTC.

The chain employs TRBV4-1 and TRBJ1-3; D not resolved. The CDR3 runs to 14 residues. V lost 2 bases, J lost 11 bases, and 16 bases lay in between. CDR1 is MGHRA, CDR2 YSYEKL, per germline. CDR3 loop: CASSQFSRTGSIYF. The CDR3, as DNA: TGCGCCAGCAGCCAATTTTCGAGGACGGGGTCCATATATTTT.

The rearrangement joins TRBV9 to TRBJ1-1, with a weak D call TRBD1 (5 bases). CDR1 is SGDLS and CDR2 is YYNGEE in the germline V gene. V lost 6 bases to trimming and J lost 4 bases, with 16 bases between them. This CDR3 comprises 14 residues. The chain's CDR3 is CASNTGSLTTEAFF. CDR3 nucleotide sequence: TGTGCCAGCAACACAGGTTCTCTCACCACTGAAGCTTTCTTT.

The chain employs TRBV7-9 and TRBJ2-3; D possibly uses TRBD1 or TRBD2 (5 bases each). V dropped 4 bases and J dropped 5 bases, with 16 bases sitting between them. This CDR3 is 15 amino acids long. Germline V gives CDR1 SEHNR, CDR2 FQNEAQ (reference sequence). CDR3: CASSSRSRGLDTQYF. The CDR3 bases are TGTGCCAGCAGCTCCAGGTCCCGGGGCCTAGATACGCAGTATTTT.

This clone appeared a single time. The genes are TRBV30 and TRBJ1-1; the D gene is possibly TRBD1 (6 bases). Looked up from germline, CDR1 is GTSNPN and CDR2 is SVGIG (reference sequence). Trimming removed 2 bases from V and 7 bases from J, with 14 bases in between. The CDR3 consists of 13 residues. The CDR3: CAWSRQGFGEAFF. The CDR3 coding sequence is TGTGCCTGGAGTAGGCAGGGGTTTGGTGAAGCTTTCTTT. Full variable domain (missing parts from reference TRBV30 and TRBJ1-1): SQTIHQWPATLVQPVGSPLSLECTVEGTSNPNLYWYRQAAGRGLQLLFYSVGIGQISSEVPQNLSASRPQDRQFILSSKKLLLSDSGFYLCAWSRQGFGEAFFGQGTRLTVV.

The count of this clone is one. The chain is built from TRBV7-9 and TRBJ1-1; no clear D gene. Germline lookup yields CDR1 SEHNR and CDR2 FQNEAQ (reference sequence). The V end lost 2 bases, the J end lost 2 bases, and 9 bases lay between the germline ends. The CDR3 runs to 14 residues. CDR3 nucleotide sequence: TGTGCCAGCAGCTTACTGGCAGCCAACACTGAAGCTTTCTTT. It encodes CASSLLAANTEAFF.

The genes are TRBV7-9 and TRBJ2-5, with TRBD1 matching 7 bases. Germline V gene lookup returns CDR1 SEHNR and CDR2 FQNEAQ (reference sequence). This CDR3 region has 15 residues. The J segment lost 3 bases and the V segment lost 1 base, leaving 5 bases of the junction unmatched. CDR3 sequence reads: CASSLVLGGEETQYF. For the CDR3, the DNA is TGTGCCAGCAGCTTAGTTTTAGGGGGCGAAGAGACCCAGTACTTC.

The CDR3 loop is CASSLFPNLNTGELFF. Written as DNA, the CDR3 is TGTGCCAGCAGCTTGTTCCCGAACCTAAACACCGGGGAGCTGTTTTTT. The chain recombines TRBV5-5 with TRBJ2-2; the D is unclear. V lost 1 base, J lost 2 bases, and 12 bases lay in between. Germline V gene lookup returns CDR1 SGHKS and CDR2 YYEKEE (reference sequence). The CDR3 length is 16 residues.

The chain uses TRBV19 and TRBJ1-1, with 10 bases lining up with TRBD1. CDR3 size: 21 residues. V trimming: 3 bases; J trimming: 0 bases; junction bases outside the gene matches: 19. Germline V lookup: CDR1 LNHDA, CDR2 SQIVND (reference sequence). The DNA of the CDR3 is TGTGCCAGTAGTATGGGTACGGGACAGGGGTCCCCACTAATGATGAACACTGAAGCTTTCTTT. Its protein product is CASSMGTGQGSPLMMNTEAFF. Drawing the rest from reference TRBV19 and TRBJ1-1, the complete variable domain is DGGITQSPKYLFRKEGQNVTLSCEQNLNHDAMYWYRQDPGQGLRLIYYSQIVNDFQKGDIAEGYSVSREKKESFPLTVTSAQKNPTAFYLCASSMGTGQGSPLMMNTEAFFGQGTRLTVV.

This sequence joins TRBV7-9 and TRBJ2-3; 12 bases agree with TRBD2. With V trimmed by 1 base and J by 2 bases, 4 bases remained unmatched. The CDR3 runs 17 residues. Looked up from germline, CDR1 is SEHNR and CDR2 is FQNEAQ (reference sequence). The CDR3 sequence is CASSLGLAGDHTDTQYF. The CDR3 DNA is TGTGCCAGCAGCTTAGGACTAGCGGGAGACCACACAGATACGCAGTATTTT.

This rearrangement joins TRBV7-9 to TRBJ1-1; D remains ambiguous. This CDR3 is built from 11 residues. The germline V gene encodes CDR1 SEHNR and CDR2 FQNEAQ (reference sequence). The V end lost 5 bases, the J end lost 1 base, and 2 bases lay between the germline ends. CDR3 nucleotide sequence: TGTGCCAGCAGCCGGAACACTGAAGCTTTCTTT. Its protein product is CASSRNTEAFF.

By share, this clone ranks as medium-sized. The genes are TRBV5-1 and TRBJ2-1; either TRBD1 or TRBD2 may fit D (6 bases each). Germline V lookup: CDR1 SGHRS, CDR2 YFSETQ. The CDR3 extends over 16 amino acids. The ends were cut back, 4 bases at V and 6 bases at J, with 20 bases in the middle. The CDR3: CASSRGSDSLGNEQFF. As DNA, the CDR3 is TGCGCCAGCAGCCGGGGGTCGGACAGCCTGGGCAATGAGCAGTTCTTC.

This chain links TRBV15 with TRBJ2-7; TRBD1 matches at 8 bases. The CDR3 extends over 13 amino acids. Trimming at V came to 4 bases and at J to 6 bases, leaving 5 bases not matched to a gene. Looked up from germline, CDR1 is LNHNV and CDR2 is YYDKDF (reference sequence). CDR3 sequence: CATSIQGGSEQYF. Written as DNA, the CDR3 is TGTGCCACCAGCATACAGGGGGGATCCGAGCAGTACTTC.

The V and J genes are TRBV3-1 (or the pseudogene TRBV3-2) and TRBJ2-7, with D unresolved. This CDR3 is 16 amino acids long. Per germline, CDR1 LGHDT and CDR2 YNNKEL (reference sequence). Trimming shortened V by 3 bases and J by 3 bases, and 18 bases separated the two germline ends. Written as DNA, the CDR3 is TGTGCCAGCAGCCACTCAAACCTACTCGACAACTACGAGCAGTACTTC. Translated: CASSHSNLLDNYEQYF.

The chain joins TRBV6-1 to TRBJ1-5; a possible D gene is TRBD1 (6 bases). V lost 3 bases and J 6 bases, leaving 18 bases between the germline ends. CDR1 is MNHNS, CDR2 SASEGT, per germline. The CDR3 runs to 16 residues. The CDR3 region has the DNA TGTGCCAGCAGTGATTATGGGGTAGGGGGAGTTCAGCCCCAGCATTTT. It specifies CASSDYGVGGVQPQHF.

The chain is built from TRBV10-1 and TRBJ2-1; either TRBD1 or TRBD2 may fit D (5 bases each). V was pared by 10 bases and J by 1 base, with 14 bases between. The germline gives CDR1 WNHNN, CDR2 SYGVQD (reference sequence). This CDR3 has 14 residues. CDR3 protein: CATQRDGSYNEQFF. In DNA, the CDR3 is TGCGCCACCCAAAGGGACGGATCCTACAATGAGCAGTTCTTC.

V and J are TRBV6-5 and TRBJ1-2; TRBD1 is a possible D gene (5 bases). CDR1 MNHEY and CDR2 SVGAGI come from the germline V gene. This CDR3 comprises 14 residues. Trimming shortened V by 6 bases and J by 7 bases, and 18 bases separated the two germline ends. DNA of the CDR3: TGTGCCAGCAGGCGTACCGGGACCCGTACTGGCTACACCTTC. It specifies CASRRTGTRTGYTF.